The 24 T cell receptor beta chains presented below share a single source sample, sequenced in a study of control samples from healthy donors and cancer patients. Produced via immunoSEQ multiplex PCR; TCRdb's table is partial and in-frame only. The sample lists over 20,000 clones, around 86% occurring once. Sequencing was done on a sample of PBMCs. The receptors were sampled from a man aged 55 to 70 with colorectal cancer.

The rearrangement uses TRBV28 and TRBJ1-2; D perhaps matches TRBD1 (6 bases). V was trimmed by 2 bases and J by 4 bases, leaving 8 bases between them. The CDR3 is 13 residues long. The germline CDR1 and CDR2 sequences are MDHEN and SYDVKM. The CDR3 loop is CASSLGQTYGYTF. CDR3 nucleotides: TGTGCCAGCAGTTTAGGACAGACCTATGGCTACACCTTC.

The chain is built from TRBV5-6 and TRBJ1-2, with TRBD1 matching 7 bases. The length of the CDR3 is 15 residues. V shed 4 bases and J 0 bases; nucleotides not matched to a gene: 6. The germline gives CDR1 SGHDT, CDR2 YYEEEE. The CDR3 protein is CASSPAGTANYGYTF. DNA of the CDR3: TGTGCCAGCAGCCCGGCCGGGACAGCTAACTATGGCTACACCTTC. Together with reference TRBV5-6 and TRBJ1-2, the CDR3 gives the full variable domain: DAGVTQSPTHLIKTRGQQVTLRCSPKSGHDTVSWYQQALGQGPQFIFQYYEEEERQRGNFPDRFSGHQFPNYSSELNVNALLLGDSALYLCASSPAGTANYGYTFGSGTRLTVV.

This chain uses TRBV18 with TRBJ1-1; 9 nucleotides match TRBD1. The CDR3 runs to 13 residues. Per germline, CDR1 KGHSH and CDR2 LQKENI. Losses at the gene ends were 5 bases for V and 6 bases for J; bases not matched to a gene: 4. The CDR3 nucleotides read TGTGCCAGCTCATCTCGACAGGGGGCTGAAGCTTTCTTT. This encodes CASSSRQGAEAFF.

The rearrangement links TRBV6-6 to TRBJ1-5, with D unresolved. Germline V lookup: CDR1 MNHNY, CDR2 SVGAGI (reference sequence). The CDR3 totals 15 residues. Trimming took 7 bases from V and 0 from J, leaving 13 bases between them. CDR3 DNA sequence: TGTGCCAGCAACCATCAGGAAAATAGCAATCAGCCCCAGCATTTT. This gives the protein CASNHQENSNQPQHF.

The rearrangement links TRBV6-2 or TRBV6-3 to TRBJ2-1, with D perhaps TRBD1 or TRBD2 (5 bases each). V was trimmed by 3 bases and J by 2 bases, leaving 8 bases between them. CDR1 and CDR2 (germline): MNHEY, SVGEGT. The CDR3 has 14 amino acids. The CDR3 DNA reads TGTGCCAGCAGTTATGAGGGACCCTACAATGAGCAGTTCTTC. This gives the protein CASSYEGPYNEQFF.

The CDR3 sequence: CASSSGGRDEQFF. The CDR3 DNA sequence: TGTGCCAGCAGTAGCGGGGGGAGGGATGAGCAGTTCTTC. The chain has TRBV13 and TRBJ2-1; TRBD2 matches 10 bases. In germline, CDR1 is PRHDT, CDR2 FYEKMQ (reference sequence). V lost 6 bases, J lost 8 bases, and 4 bases stayed unmatched. The CDR3 contains 13 residues.

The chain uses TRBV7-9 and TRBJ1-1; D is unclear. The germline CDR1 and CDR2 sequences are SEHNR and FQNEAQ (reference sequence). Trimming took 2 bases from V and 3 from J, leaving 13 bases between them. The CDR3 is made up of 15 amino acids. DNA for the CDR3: TGTGCCAGCAGCTTACACCCTGGGCCTTACACTGAAGCTTTCTTT. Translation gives CASSLHPGPYTEAFF.

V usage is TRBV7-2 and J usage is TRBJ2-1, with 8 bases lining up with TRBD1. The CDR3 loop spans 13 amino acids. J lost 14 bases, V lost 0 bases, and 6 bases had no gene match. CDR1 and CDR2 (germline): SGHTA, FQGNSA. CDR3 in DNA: TGTGCCAGCAGCTTAGCAGCGACAGGGGAGGAGTTCTTC. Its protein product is CASSLAATGEEFF.

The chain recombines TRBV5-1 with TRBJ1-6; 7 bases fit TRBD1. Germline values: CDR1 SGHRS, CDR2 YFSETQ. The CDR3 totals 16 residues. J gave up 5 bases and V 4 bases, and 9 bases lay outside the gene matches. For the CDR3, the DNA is TGCGCCAGCAGCCACGGGACAGATGAAGATAATTCACCCCTCCACTTT. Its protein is CASSHGTDEDNSPLHF.

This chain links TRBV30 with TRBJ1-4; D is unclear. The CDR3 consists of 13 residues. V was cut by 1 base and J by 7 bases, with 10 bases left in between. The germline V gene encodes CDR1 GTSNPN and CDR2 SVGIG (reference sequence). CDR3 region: CAWSEGRPEKLFF. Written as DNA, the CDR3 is TGTGCCTGGAGTGAAGGGCGGCCTGAAAAACTGTTTTTT.

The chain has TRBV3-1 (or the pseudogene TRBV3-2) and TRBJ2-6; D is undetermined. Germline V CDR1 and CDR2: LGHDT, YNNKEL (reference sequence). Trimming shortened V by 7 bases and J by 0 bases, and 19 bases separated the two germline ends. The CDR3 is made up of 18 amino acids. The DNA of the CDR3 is TGTGCCAGCACAGGCTCCAGCGCACGACGCTCTGGGGCCAACGTCCTGACTTTC. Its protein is CASTGSSARRSGANVLTF.

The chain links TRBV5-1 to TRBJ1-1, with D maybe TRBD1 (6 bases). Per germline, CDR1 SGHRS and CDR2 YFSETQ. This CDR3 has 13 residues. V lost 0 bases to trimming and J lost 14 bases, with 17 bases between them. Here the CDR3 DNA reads TGCGCCAGCAGCTTGGGGGGGGCCTCCCCGCGGTTCTTT. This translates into CASSLGGASPRFF.

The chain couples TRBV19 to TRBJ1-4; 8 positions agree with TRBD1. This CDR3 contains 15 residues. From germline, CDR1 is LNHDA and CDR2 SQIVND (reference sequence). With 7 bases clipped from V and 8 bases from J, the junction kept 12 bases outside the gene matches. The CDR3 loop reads CASTDLDRAQEKLFF. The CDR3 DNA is TGTGCCAGTACCGACCTGGACAGGGCACAGGAAAAACTGTTTTTT. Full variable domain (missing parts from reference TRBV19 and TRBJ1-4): DGGITQSPKYLFRKEGQNVTLSCEQNLNHDAMYWYRQDPGQGLRLIYYSQIVNDFQKGDIAEGYSVSREKKESFPLTVTSAQKNPTAFYLCASTDLDRAQEKLFFGSGTQLSVL.

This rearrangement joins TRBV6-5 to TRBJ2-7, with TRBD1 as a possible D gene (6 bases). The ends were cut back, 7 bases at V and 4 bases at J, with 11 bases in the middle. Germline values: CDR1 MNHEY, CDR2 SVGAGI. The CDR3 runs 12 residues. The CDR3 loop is CASMGAGYEQYF. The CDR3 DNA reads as TGTGCCAGCATGGGGGCTGGGTACGAGCAGTACTTC.

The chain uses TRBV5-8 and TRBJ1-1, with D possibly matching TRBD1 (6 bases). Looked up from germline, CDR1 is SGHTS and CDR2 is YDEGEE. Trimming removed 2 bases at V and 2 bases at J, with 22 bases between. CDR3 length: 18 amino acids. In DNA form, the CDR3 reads TGTGCCAGCAGCTTAAGGGGGATAGCGATCGACGGAAACACTGAAGCTTTCTTT. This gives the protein CASSLRGIAIDGNTEAFF.

In DNA form, the CDR3 reads TGCGCCAGCAGCTTGACAGGCGGAAACTCTGGGGCCAACGTCCTGACTTTC. Encoded protein: CASSLTGGNSGANVLTF. This rearrangement joins TRBV5-1 to TRBJ2-6; perhaps TRBD1 as D (5 bases). The CDR3 is 17 residues long. Germline loops: CDR1 SGHRS, CDR2 YFSETQ. V was pared by 1 base and J by 0 bases, with 11 bases between. Using reference TRBV5-1 and TRBJ2-6 for the parts outside the CDR3, the full variable domain is KAGVTQTPRYLIKTRGQQVTLSCSPISGHRSVSWYQQTPGQGLQFLFEYFSETQRNKGNFPGRFSGRQFSNSRSEMNVSTLELGDSALYLCASSLTGGNSGANVLTFGAGSRLTVL.

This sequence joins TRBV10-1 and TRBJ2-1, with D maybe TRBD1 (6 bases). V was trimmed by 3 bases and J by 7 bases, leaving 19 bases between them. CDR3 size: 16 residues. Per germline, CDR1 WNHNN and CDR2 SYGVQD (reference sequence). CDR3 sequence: CASSDEMDRSLNEQFF. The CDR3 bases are TGCGCCAGCAGTGATGAGATGGACAGAAGCCTAAATGAGCAGTTCTTC.

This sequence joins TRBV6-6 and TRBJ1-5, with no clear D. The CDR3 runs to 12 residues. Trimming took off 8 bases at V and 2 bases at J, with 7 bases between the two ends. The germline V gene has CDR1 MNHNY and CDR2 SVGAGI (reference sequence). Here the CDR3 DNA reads TGTGCCAGCCGGAGGGGCAATCAGCCCCAGCATTTT. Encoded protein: CASRRGNQPQHF.

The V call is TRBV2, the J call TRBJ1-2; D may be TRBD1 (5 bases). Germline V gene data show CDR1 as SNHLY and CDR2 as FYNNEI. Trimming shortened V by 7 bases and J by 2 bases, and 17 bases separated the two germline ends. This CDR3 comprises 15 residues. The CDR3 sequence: CASILGAVVNYGYTF. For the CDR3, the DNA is TGTGCCAGCATCCTAGGGGCCGTAGTAAACTATGGCTACACCTTC.

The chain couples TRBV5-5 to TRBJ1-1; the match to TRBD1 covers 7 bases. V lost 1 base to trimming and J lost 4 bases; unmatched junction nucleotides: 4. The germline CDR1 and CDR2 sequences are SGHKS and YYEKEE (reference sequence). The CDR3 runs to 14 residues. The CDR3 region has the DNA TGTGCCAGCAGCTTGACAGGGGTGGGCACTGAAGCTTTCTTT. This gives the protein CASSLTGVGTEAFF.

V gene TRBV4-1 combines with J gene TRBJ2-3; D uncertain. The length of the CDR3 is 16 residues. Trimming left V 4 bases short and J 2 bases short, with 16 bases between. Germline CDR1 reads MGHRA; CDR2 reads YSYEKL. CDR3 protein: CASSPSSRVITDTQYF. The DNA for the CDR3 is TGCGCCAGCAGCCCGAGTTCTCGGGTGATCACAGATACGCAGTATTTT.

This chain's CDR3 is CASSLFSGGNGELFF. The CDR3, as DNA: TGTGCCAGCAGCTTATTTAGCGGGGGGAACGGGGAGCTGTTTTTT. The chain employs TRBV7-7 and TRBJ2-2, with 10 bases fitting TRBD2. Germline assignment: CDR1 SSHAT and CDR2 FNYEAQ (reference sequence). This CDR3 spans 15 amino acids. Trimming at V came to 2 bases and at J to 7 bases, leaving 4 bases not matched to a gene.

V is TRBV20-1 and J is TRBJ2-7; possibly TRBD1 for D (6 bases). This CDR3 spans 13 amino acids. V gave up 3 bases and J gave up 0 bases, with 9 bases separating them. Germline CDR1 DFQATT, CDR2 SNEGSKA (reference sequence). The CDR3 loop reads CSASSDSSYEQYV. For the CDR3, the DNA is TGCAGTGCTAGTTCGGACAGCTCCTACGAGCAGTACGTC.

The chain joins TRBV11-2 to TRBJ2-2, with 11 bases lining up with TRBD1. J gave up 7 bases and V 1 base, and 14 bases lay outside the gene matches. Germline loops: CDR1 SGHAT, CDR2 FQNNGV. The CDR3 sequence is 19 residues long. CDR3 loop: CASSLGGTGGRLGYGELFF. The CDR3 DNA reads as TGTGCCAGCAGCTTAGGAGGGACAGGGGGACGACTAGGATACGGGGAGCTGTTTTTT.